This note documents a single T cell receptor beta chain sequence. TCRdb re-called the 5' RACE reads with MiXCR, one entry per CDR3 protein. This table holds around 450,000 distinct CDR3 sequences, 20% found once. The data stem from a study of T-cell memory formation after mild COVID-19. Per germline, CDR1 MNHNY and CDR2 SVGAGI (reference sequence). Trimming removed 0 bases at V and 5 bases at J, with 9 bases between. This CDR3 contains 14 residues. The J gene is TRBJ2-3, the V gene TRBV6-6; no definite D call. The sample was PBMCs or a T cell subset sorted from them (not recorded which). This receptor was obtained from an adult woman who had mild COVID-19 (a few samples of this study predate the infection). Cell type and time point are not known. The CDR3, as DNA: TGTGCCAGCAGTTACTCGAGTCTAGGAGATACGCAGTATTTT. Translation gives CASSYSSLGDTQYF.